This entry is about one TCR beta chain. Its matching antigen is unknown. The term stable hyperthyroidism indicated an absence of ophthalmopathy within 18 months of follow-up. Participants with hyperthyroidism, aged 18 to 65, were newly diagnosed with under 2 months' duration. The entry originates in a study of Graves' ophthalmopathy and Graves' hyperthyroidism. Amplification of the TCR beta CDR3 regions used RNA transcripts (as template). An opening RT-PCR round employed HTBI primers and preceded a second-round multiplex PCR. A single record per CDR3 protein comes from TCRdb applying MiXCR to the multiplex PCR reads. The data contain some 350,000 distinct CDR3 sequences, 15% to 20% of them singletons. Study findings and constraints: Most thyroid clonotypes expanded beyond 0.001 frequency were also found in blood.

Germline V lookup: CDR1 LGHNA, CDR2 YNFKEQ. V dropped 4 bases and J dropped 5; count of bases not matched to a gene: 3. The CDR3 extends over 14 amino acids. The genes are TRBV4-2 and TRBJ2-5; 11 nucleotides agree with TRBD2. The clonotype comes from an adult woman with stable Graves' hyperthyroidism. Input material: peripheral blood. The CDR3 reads CASSPGLAAETQYF. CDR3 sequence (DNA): TGTGCCAGCAGCCCGGGACTAGCGGCGGAGACCCAGTACTTC.